This T cell receptor beta chain was sequenced for a study of cytomegalovirus exposure and HLA in healthy donors. In the PCR, 60 Vbeta and 13 Jbeta primers were used. TCRdb keeps only in-frame clones here, not all; method: immunoSEQ multiplex PCR. The table lists 60,000 to 75,000 clones, around 73% of them singletons. In the case of this clone: Its matching antigen is unknown.

CDR1 and CDR2 (germline): SGHNT, YYREEE (reference sequence). The ends were cut back, 4 bases at V and 1 base at J, with 6 bases in the middle. The CDR3 loop spans 13 amino acids. Overall study findings and caveats: Accurate prediction of most subjects' HLA-A and HLA-B alleles from TCR beta sequences was reported. Only CMV serostatus was available as immune exposure information. In an earlier analysis, about 90% or about 30%: the productive usage of most TCR beta V segments. The authors later found TCR association rates varying by HLA locus, with DRB1 most and HLA-C fewest.

This clonotype originated in a man aged 45-65 years in good health and CMV-seronegative. The rearrangement uses TRBV5-4 and TRBJ1-3; the D is unclear. The specimen was PBMCs. The CDR3 region has the DNA TGTGCCAGCAGCCCTTATTCTGGAAACACCATATATTTT. This gives the protein CASSPYSGNTIYF.